A single T cell receptor (beta chain) is shown here with its context. Profiling relied on immunoSEQ multiplex PCR, and the TCRdb table lists in-frame clones only, not all of them. The sample records approximately 51,000 clones, 93% being singletons. This record comes from a study of T cell changes during pregnancy in multiple sclerosis. Germline V gene data show CDR1 as SGHRS and CDR2 as YFSETQ. This CDR3 has 16 residues. V shed 0 bases, J shed 0 bases, and the junction held 0 bases outside the gene matches. This clonotype originated in a female donor with multiple sclerosis, enrolled in a pregnancy study. The sample here was peripheral blood, taken in the second trimester of pregnancy. The chain carries TRBV5-1 and TRBJ2-2; 9 bases are a match to TRBD2. The CDR3: CASSLGLAANTGELFF. The CDR3 DNA reads TGCGCCAGCAGCTTGGGACTAGCGGCGAACACCGGGGAGCTGTTTTTT.